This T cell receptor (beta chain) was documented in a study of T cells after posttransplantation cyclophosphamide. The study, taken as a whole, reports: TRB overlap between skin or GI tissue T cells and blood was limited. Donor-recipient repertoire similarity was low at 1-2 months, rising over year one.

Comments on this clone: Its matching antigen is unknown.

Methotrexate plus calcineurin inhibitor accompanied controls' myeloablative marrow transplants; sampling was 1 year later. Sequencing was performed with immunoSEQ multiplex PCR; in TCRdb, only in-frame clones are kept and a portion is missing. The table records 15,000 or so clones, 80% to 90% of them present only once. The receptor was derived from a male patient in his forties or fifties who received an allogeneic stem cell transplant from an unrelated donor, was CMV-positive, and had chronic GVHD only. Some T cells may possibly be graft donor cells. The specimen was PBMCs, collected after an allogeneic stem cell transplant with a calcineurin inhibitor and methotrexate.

The CDR3 protein is CASSHFTGGAADTQYF. Here the CDR3 DNA reads TGTGCCAGCAGCCATTTCACGGGGGGGGCGGCAGATACGCAGTATTTT. The chain recombines TRBV4-2 with TRBJ2-3, with TRBD2 identical over 8 bases. The junction had 9 bases not matched to a gene; V was cut back by 3 bases and J by 4 bases. This CDR3 contains 16 residues. CDR1 LGHNA and CDR2 YNFKEQ come from the germline V gene.